This TCR beta chain was obtained from a study of T cell responses to AZD1222 COVID-19 vaccine. Sequencing used immunoSEQ multiplex PCR; TCRdb keeps in-frame clones, though not all of them. The sample contains roughly 25,000 clones, about 86% of which appear only once. For this clone: Its specificity is unknown.

The CDR3 is 14 residues long. V was pared by 10 bases and J by 2 bases, with 7 bases of the junction left unmatched. Germline-derived CDR1 and CDR2 are SNHLY and FYNNEI. Study-wide results and limits: Breadth and depth of Spike-specific TCRs rose after two AZD1222 doses.

The chain has TRBV2 and TRBJ1-5; 8 nucleotides line up with TRBD1. The sequence was obtained from an adult who received the AZD1222 COVID-19 vaccine. Sequenced material: peripheral blood, taken 28 days after the second AZD1222 dose. The CDR3 DNA sequence: TGTGCCACCCGGGGGGGACAGGGCAATCAGCCCCAGCATTTT. It translates to CATRGGQGNQPQHF. The variable domain in full, with the rest retrieved from reference TRBV2 and TRBJ1-5, is EPEVTQTPSHQVTQMGQEVILRCVPISNHLYFYWYRQILGQKVEFLVSFYNNEISEKSEIFDDQFSVERPDGSNFTLKIRSTKLEDSAMYFCATRGGQGNQPQHFGDGTRLSIL.